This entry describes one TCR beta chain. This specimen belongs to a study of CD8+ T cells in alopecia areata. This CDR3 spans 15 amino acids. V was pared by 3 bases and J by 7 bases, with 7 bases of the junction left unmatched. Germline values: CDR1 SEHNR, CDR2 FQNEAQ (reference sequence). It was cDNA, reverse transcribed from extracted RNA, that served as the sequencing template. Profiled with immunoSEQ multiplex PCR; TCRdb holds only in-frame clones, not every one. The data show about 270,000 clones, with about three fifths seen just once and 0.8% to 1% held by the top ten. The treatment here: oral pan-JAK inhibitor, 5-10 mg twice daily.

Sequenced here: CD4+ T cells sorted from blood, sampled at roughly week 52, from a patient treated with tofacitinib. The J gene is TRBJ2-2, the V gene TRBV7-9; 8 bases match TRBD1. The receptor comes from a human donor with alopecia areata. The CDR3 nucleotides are TGTGCCAGCAGCTTCGCAGGGGGCGCGGTCGGGGAGCTGTTTTTT. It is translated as CASSFAGGAVGELFF.